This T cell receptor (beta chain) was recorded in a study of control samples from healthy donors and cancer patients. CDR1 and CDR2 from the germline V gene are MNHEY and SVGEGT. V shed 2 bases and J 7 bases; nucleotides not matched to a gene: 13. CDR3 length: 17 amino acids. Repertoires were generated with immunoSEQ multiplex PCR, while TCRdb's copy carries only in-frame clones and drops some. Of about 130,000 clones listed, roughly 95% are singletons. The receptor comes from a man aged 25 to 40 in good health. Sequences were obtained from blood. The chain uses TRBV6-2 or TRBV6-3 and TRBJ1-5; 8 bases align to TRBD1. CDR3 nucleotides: TGTGCCAGCAGTTACCGGACAGGGCGGACTCTACTCCAGCCCCAGCATTTT. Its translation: CASSYRTGRTLLQPQHF.